Below, one TCR beta chain is given with its context. The antigen it recognizes is unknown. Per-nucleotide qualities are absent, and no much larger clonotype sits a single base away. The TCR beta CDR3 regions were amplified from the RNA transcripts. For the first round of RT-PCR on the TCR CDR3, the HTBI primer set was used together with the Qiagen OneStep RT-PCR kit. The libraries were constructed in a second round of multiplex PCR and then size-selected and purified. Paired-end sequencing of the libraries was performed with 100 bp reads on an Illumina HiSeq2000. The study's own analysis went as follows. SOAPnuke was used to process the raw data, throwing out any read that contained adapters or uncalled bases, had a mean Phred below 15, or lacked an exact constant-primer or identifier match. COPE v1.2.5 was used to merge high-quality paired reads, and clonotypes were defined as unique nucleotide sequences. Clonotypes were aligned to IMGT TRBV, TRBD and TRBJ reference segments using MiTCR v1.1. Only V-J combinations with frequency above 0.0001, covering about 99% of repertoires, were analysed. The TCS score was defined as the ratio of F50 (clonal expansion) to E x V (chaos), calculated using BLOSUM62-based TCRdist between CDR3 peptides within each V-J. Welch's t-statistics and random forest reduced roughly 530 V-J features to 10 to 15, which were used in a naive Bayes classifier (R e1071). TCRdb reprocessing: public reads trimmed at Q25 with fastp, clones called with MiXCR, in-frame beta chains kept. For every CDR3 protein sequence, its rows merge into one entry that carries the most common genes and DNA. The authors' filters were not applied to this entry. The sample profile shows under 400,000 distinct CDR3 sequences; roughly 18% of them were found once. The top ten clones comprise approximately 49% of the sample.

In the germline V gene, CDR1 corresponds to KGHDR and CDR2 to SFDVKD. The V end loses 12 bases and the J end loses 4 bases, and a stretch of 17 bases separates them. From its cysteine to its phenylalanine, the CDR3 spans 14 amino acids. Only the CDR3 portion is preserved as DNA: 42 bases, with reading frame beginning at the first base. The data originate from a study of T cells in Graves' hyperthyroidism and ophthalmopathy (dated by TCRdb to the late 2010s). Regarding the study in general: Peripheral blood was sampled at the time of initial diagnosis, prior to any treatment. To identify TCR V-J signatures that set the groups apart, the researchers used a discovery cohort of approximately 98 patients, made up of 40 to 45 with Graves' ophthalmopathy and around 58 with stable Graves' hyperthyroidism. Prospective prediction of ophthalmopathy was tested in an independent validation cohort of about 19 hyperthyroidism patients and some 17 patients who later progressed to ophthalmopathy. The 100 discovery patients were divided at random into training and test sets in a 7:3 ratio. Thyroid tissue and blood T-cell repertoires from several Graves' hyperthyroidism patients were also compared in the study. After sampling, hyperthyroidism patients received methimazole starting at 30 mg daily, and ophthalmopathy patients received high-dose intravenous methylprednisolone. The paper reports TCR Vbeta CDR3 sequencing of 140 or so peripheral blood samples: under 45 ophthalmopathy, approximately 74 hyperthyroidism and roughly 17 progressor patients.

Graves' hyperthyroidism was defined as stable when no progression to ophthalmopathy occurred over 18 months of follow-up. Hyperthyroidism patients were newly diagnosed, had a disease duration of under 2 months, and were aged 18 to 65 years. Patients with uncontrolled infections, other autoimmune diseases, pregnancy or lactation were excluded. Diagnoses were based on clinical symptoms, serum thyroxine and TRAb, thyroid ultrasound and orbital computed tomography. PBMCs were isolated from more than 8 ml of fresh peripheral blood by Ficoll-Paque density gradient centrifugation. Total RNA was extracted using Trizol reagent, and RNA quality was assessed on an Agilent 2100 Bioanalyzer. What the authors observed across the whole study: In validation, the model predicted progression to ophthalmopathy a median of about 6.8 months before onset, with about 67% sensitivity and 72.22% specificity. Sample size was not statistically predetermined, and blinding of investigators to group allocation was not performed. A 13 V-J signature model separated ophthalmopathy from stable hyperthyroidism, with approximately 86% sensitivity and 81% to 82% specificity in cross-validation and 80%/75% in testing. Most expanded thyroid clonotypes (frequency above 0.001) were also detected in blood, suggesting blood repertoires may reflect thyroid immune responses.

The receptor was derived from a woman in her forties or fifties with Graves' hyperthyroidism. The sample consisted of blood. The chain couples TRBV24-1 to TRBJ2-2; TRBD2 is perhaps the D gene, given 8 matching bases. The CDR3 protein: CAVQGGTSTGELFF. The DNA sequence is TGTGCCGTCCAGGGGGGGACTAGCACCGGGGAGCTGTTTTTT.